The next 11 T cell receptor beta chains were all read from a single sample in a study of human T cells and chemical hapten exposure. As for time point: pre-sensitization, week 0. Treatment given: therapeutic diphenylcyclopropenone sensitization with weekly scalp DPC. TCRdb re-derived calls from the RACE reads in MiXCR, one entry per CDR3 protein. The sample contains about 120,000 distinct CDR3 sequences, 13% of which appear only once. The material was whole blood, obtained in connection with sensitization to the hapten diphenylcyclopropenone (DPC). The receptors originated from a woman aged 18-30 years with alopecia areata. Some clones in this sample may be carry-over from other donors' samples.

The chain employs TRBV28 and TRBJ1-2, with D perhaps matching TRBD1 (6 bases). The length of the CDR3 is 12 residues. The germline CDR1 and CDR2 sequences are MDHEN and SYDVKM. With 6 bases removed from V and 5 bases from J, the gap between germline ends came to 10 bases. The CDR3 region has the DNA TGTGCCAGCAGCGCACAGGGATATGGCTACACCTTC. The encoded protein is CASSAQGYGYTF.

In this sample, this clonotype turned up a few times. The V call is TRBV11-1, the J call TRBJ1-6; 10 positions agree with TRBD1. Germline V CDR1 and CDR2: SGHAT, FQDESV (reference sequence). V gave up 3 bases and J gave up 6 bases; unmatched junction bases: 5. This CDR3 contains 16 residues. CDR3 amino acids: CASSLGQGSINSPLHF. CDR3 nucleotide sequence: TGTGCCAGCAGCTTGGGACAGGGGTCAATTAATTCACCCCTCCACTTT.

The chain couples TRBV6-2 or TRBV6-3 to TRBJ2-3, with a weak D call TRBD2 (6 bases). CDR1 and CDR2 from the germline V gene are MNHEY and SVGEGT. V was trimmed by 8 bases and J by 9 bases, leaving 24 bases between them. There are 15 residues in the CDR3. CDR3 region: CASRVGGPDSSTQYF. The CDR3 coding sequence is TGTGCCAGCCGAGTGGGGGGACCTGACTCTTCGACGCAGTATTTT.

This clonotype has a count of ten or more. The chain links TRBV5-1 to TRBJ1-3, with 7 bases identical to TRBD1. The germline CDR1 and CDR2 sequences are SGHRS and YFSETQ. After removal of 3 bases from V and 1 base from J, the junction contained 7 bases not matched to a gene. The CDR3 consists of 16 residues. Written as DNA, the CDR3 is TGCGCCAGCAGCTGGGACAGTCGAAGGTCTGGAAACACCATATATTTT. Protein product: CASSWDSRRSGNTIYF.

The chain uses TRBV5-4 and TRBJ2-3; maybe TRBD1 (6 bases). Germline V gives CDR1 SGHNT, CDR2 YYREEE (reference sequence). The CDR3 sequence is 14 residues long. Trimming cost V 4 bases and J 5 bases, with 14 bases left between them. This chain's CDR3 is CASSRITGKDTQYF. The CDR3 nucleotides read TGTGCCAGCAGCCGTATAACAGGGAAAGATACGCAGTATTTT.

The V gene is TRBV24-1, the J gene TRBJ2-7, with D possibly being TRBD1 (6 bases). The CDR3 runs 16 residues. V was shortened by 4 bases and J by 6 bases, with 21 bases between the two germline ends. Germline assignment: CDR1 KGHDR and CDR2 SFDVKD. CDR3 bases: TGTGCCACCAGTGACTGGATTGACAGGTTTGGGGTCGAGCAGTACTTC. Amino acid sequence: CATSDWIDRFGVEQYF.

This clonotype has a handful of counts. The chain has TRBV3-1 and TRBJ2-7, with 9 positions matching TRBD1. Trimming removed 7 bases from V and 7 bases from J; junction bases left unmatched: 8. CDR1 LGHDT and CDR2 YNNKEL come from the germline V gene (reference sequence). This CDR3 region has 13 residues. The chain's CDR3 is CASKEQGAREQYF. Written as DNA, the CDR3 is TGTGCCAGCAAGGAACAGGGGGCGCGGGAGCAGTACTTC.

This clonotype was counted between two and nine times. The genes are TRBV29-1 and TRBJ2-3; D is possibly TRBD1 or TRBD2 (5 bases each). CDR1 is SQVTM, CDR2 ANQGSEA, per germline. The CDR3 spans 13 residues. V was pared by 6 bases and J by 2 bases, with 12 bases between. Here the CDR3 reads CSVTEGYTDTQYF. The CDR3 coding sequence is TGCAGCGTAACTGAGGGGTACACAGATACGCAGTATTTT.

To note about this clonotype: This may be a read error, as it is one base from a much larger clone. The chain employs TRBV5-1 and TRBJ2-5; D perhaps matches TRBD2 (5 bases). The germline V gene encodes CDR1 SGHRS and CDR2 YFSETQ. The CDR3 contains 15 residues. CDR3 amino acids: CASSLNYREGETRYF. CDR3 nucleotides: TGCGCCAGCAGCTTGAATTATCGAGAGGGAGAGACCCGGTACTTC. Full variable domain (rest looked up from reference TRBV5-1 and TRBJ2-5): KAGVTQTPRYLIKTRGQQVTLSCSPISGHRSVSWYQQTPGQGLQFLFEYFSETQRNKGNFPGRFSGRQFSNSRSEMNVSTLELGDSALYLCASSLNYREGETRYFGPGTRLLVL.

This clonotype was seen more than once but under ten times. The chain is built from TRBV18 and TRBJ2-7, with 10 bases identical to TRBD2. Trimming took 4 bases from V and 2 from J; bases not matched to a gene: 2. This CDR3 is 14 amino acids long. Germline values: CDR1 KGHSH, CDR2 LQKENI. CDR3 in DNA: TGTGCCAGCTCACTGGGGACTAGCGCCTACGAGCAGTACTTC. It is translated as CASSLGTSAYEQYF.

This clonotype turned up a few times. V and J are TRBV29-1 and TRBJ2-5; D ambiguous. V shed 5 bases and J shed 9 bases, with 4 bases lying between them. Germline-derived CDR1 and CDR2 are SQVTM and ANQGSEA. This CDR3 is built from 8 residues. CDR3 amino acids: CSVPPQYF. Here the CDR3 DNA reads TGCAGCGTTCCCCCCCAGTACTTC.